Listed here are 32 T cell receptor beta chains from one sample, sequenced in a study of CD8+ T cells in alopecia areata. It was cDNA, reverse transcribed from extracted RNA, that served as the sequencing template. Assay: immunoSEQ multiplex PCR; the TCRdb copy retains only in-frame clones and omits some. The table has 170,000 or so clones, around three fifths seen once. The treatment: oral pan-JAK inhibitor, 5-10 mg twice daily. The specimen comprised CD8+ T cells sorted from blood, sampled at week 24, from a patient treated with tofacitinib. The receptors stem from a human donor with alopecia areata.

The sample holds a few counts of this clone. The chain combines TRBV29-1 with TRBJ2-5; D is ambiguous. Trimming cost V 3 bases and J 1 base, with 9 bases left between them. The CDR3 totals 13 residues. The germline V gene has CDR1 SQVTM and CDR2 ANQGSEA. CDR3 nucleotide sequence: TGCAGCGTTGAGGCCACGTTCCAAGAGACCCAGTACTTC. Residues: CSVEATFQETQYF.

V and J are TRBV2 and TRBJ2-3, with D unresolved. Trimming left V 3 bases short and J 3 bases short, with 10 bases between. Germline V gene lookup returns CDR1 SNHLY and CDR2 FYNNEI. There are 14 residues in the CDR3. The CDR3 bases are TGTGCCAGCAGTGACTGGCGCCCAACAGATACGCAGTATTTT. Encoded protein: CASSDWRPTDTQYF.

The chain carries TRBV7-9 and TRBJ1-4, with D maybe TRBD1 (5 bases). The germline CDR1 and CDR2 sequences are SEHNR and FQNEAQ (reference sequence). The CDR3 is 16 amino acids. V was shortened by 3 bases and J by 4 bases, with 15 bases between the two germline ends. The CDR3, as DNA: TGTGCCAGCAGCTTTTCCTACGACAGCCTTAATGAAAAACTGTTTTTT. Amino acids: CASSFSYDSLNEKLFF.

This chain links TRBV27 with TRBJ2-3; no firm D call. V lost 3 bases and J lost 2, with 9 bases in between. Germline V CDR1 and CDR2: MNHEY, SMNVEV (reference sequence). The CDR3 totals 14 residues. The CDR3 DNA follows: TGTGCCAGCAGTTTCCTGGCCGACACAGATACGCAGTATTTT. Translated, it gives CASSFLADTDTQYF.

The rearrangement links TRBV30 to TRBJ2-7; weak D call: TRBD1 (5 bases). The CDR3 totals 16 residues. Germline V CDR1 and CDR2: GTSNPN, SVGIG (reference sequence). Trimming cost V 2 bases and J 1 base, with 18 bases left between them. The CDR3, as DNA: TGTGCCTGGAGTCCCGGACAAGACCCTCTATCCTACGAGCAGTACTTC. It is translated as CAWSPGQDPLSYEQYF.

This clone was found many times. The genes are TRBV7-8 and TRBJ1-1; D not certain. The V end was cut by 1 base, the J end by 6 bases, with 9 bases between. Germline CDR1 SGHVS, CDR2 FQNEAQ. The CDR3 is 13 residues long. CDR3 loop: CASSLVTGSEAFF. The CDR3 region has the DNA TGTGCCAGCAGCTTAGTCACCGGGTCTGAAGCTTTCTTT.

V gene TRBV5-6 combines with J gene TRBJ2-7, with D hard to call. Per germline, CDR1 SGHDT and CDR2 YYEEEE. V was shortened by 6 bases and J by 6 bases, with 13 bases between the two germline ends. The CDR3 is 12 amino acids. CDR3 nucleotides: TGTGCCAGCACGCTTCCCCCCGGCGAGCAGTACTTC. Residues: CASTLPPGEQYF.

The chain links TRBV4-2 to TRBJ2-7, with D perhaps being TRBD1 or TRBD2 (6 bases each). The CDR3 spans 15 residues. The germline V gene encodes CDR1 LGHNA and CDR2 YNFKEQ. The V gene lost 3 bases and the J gene lost 5 bases, with 17 bases spanning the gap. The CDR3 region is CASSQRTGALDEQYF. CDR3 DNA sequence: TGTGCCAGCAGCCAGAGGACGGGGGCTTTGGACGAGCAGTACTTC.

V is TRBV25-1 and J is TRBJ1-2; the D gene is possibly TRBD1 (6 bases). The CDR3 length is 14 residues. Trimming took off 0 bases at V and 2 bases at J, with 7 bases between the two ends. The germline V gene has CDR1 MGHDK and CDR2 SYGVNS. DNA of the CDR3: TGTGCCAGCAGTGAATATACAGGGAACTATGGCTACACCTTC. Protein: CASSEYTGNYGYTF.

The rearrangement uses TRBV13 and TRBJ1-2; possibly TRBD1 for D (5 bases). The CDR3 totals 16 residues. Germline values: CDR1 PRHDT, CDR2 FYEKMQ (reference sequence). V lost 0 bases and J lost 4, with 15 bases in between. CDR3 region: CASSLGRGQGGYGYTF. The DNA of the CDR3 is TGTGCCAGCAGCTTAGGACGAGGTCAGGGAGGCTATGGCTACACCTTC.

The chain links TRBV4-2 to TRBJ1-4, with D possibly TRBD1 on 6 matching bases. Per germline, CDR1 LGHNA and CDR2 YNFKEQ. V lost 3 bases, J lost 3 bases, and 17 bases lay in between. The CDR3 has 17 residues. CDR3 sequence reads: CASSQPGTSLSNEKLFF. CDR3 in DNA: TGTGCCAGCAGCCAGCCCGGGACATCGCTTTCTAATGAAAAACTGTTTTTT.

The count of this clone is one. The genes are TRBV5-1 and TRBJ2-5, with 8 bases lining up with TRBD2. This CDR3 spans 15 amino acids. Germline V gene data show CDR1 as SGHRS and CDR2 as YFSETQ. Germline trimming cut 4 bases from V and 5 bases from J; bases unmatched to any gene: 10. The CDR3 sequence is CASSPAGGSGETQYF. Written as DNA, the CDR3 is TGCGCCAGCAGCCCGGCGGGGGGCAGCGGGGAGACCCAGTACTTC.

V usage is TRBV30 and J usage is TRBJ2-1, with 9 bases lining up with TRBD2. Germline V gene data show CDR1 as GTSNPN and CDR2 as SVGIG (reference sequence). CDR3 length: 15 amino acids. The CDR3 here is CAHNLAGATYNEQFF. Here the CDR3 DNA reads TGTGCACATAATTTAGCGGGGGCCACCTACAATGAGCAGTTCTTC.

This clone was seen only a few times. V gene TRBV13 combines with J gene TRBJ1-2; TRBD1 matches 11 bases. The junction had 4 bases not matched to a gene; V was cut back by 4 bases and J by 3 bases. The germline V gene encodes CDR1 PRHDT and CDR2 FYEKMQ (reference sequence). There are 15 residues in the CDR3. CDR3 region: CASSSGGQGDYGYTF. CDR3 DNA: TGTGCCAGCAGCTCCGGGGGACAGGGGGACTATGGCTACACCTTC.

The gene calls are TRBV7-6 and TRBJ2-5; D not resolved. The ends were cut back, 6 bases at V and 4 bases at J, with 6 bases in the middle. The CDR3 sequence is 11 residues long. Germline loops: CDR1 SGHVS, CDR2 FNYEAQ. CDR3 sequence reads: CASSYIETQYF. The DNA for the CDR3 is TGTGCCAGCAGTTATATAGAGACCCAGTACTTC.

The CDR3 DNA follows: TGTGCCAGCAGCTTAGGGGGGACAGGGGAAATAGAGCAGTTCTTC. It codes for CASSLGGTGEIEQFF. The J gene is TRBJ2-1, the V gene TRBV13; 10 bases match TRBD1. The CDR3 is 15 residues long. J gave up 10 bases and V 0 bases, and 6 bases lay outside the gene matches. Germline V CDR1 and CDR2: PRHDT, FYEKMQ (reference sequence).

The chain has TRBV2 and TRBJ1-2, with no clear D. The V end lost 5 bases, the J end lost 5 bases, and 3 bases lay between the germline ends. CDR1 and CDR2 (germline): SNHLY, FYNNEI. This CDR3 contains 10 residues. CDR3: CASSRYGYTF. CDR3 coding DNA: TGTGCCAGCAGTAGATATGGCTACACCTTC.

This clone showed up just a few times. The chain has TRBV29-1 and TRBJ2-2; 10 bases are shared with TRBD1. This CDR3 is 18 amino acids long. V gave up 3 bases and J gave up 1 base; unmatched junction bases: 11. Germline CDR1 SQVTM, CDR2 ANQGSEA. CDR3 nucleotide sequence: TGCAGCGTTGAGACGACAGGGGGCATCTTTAAGAACACCGGGGAGCTGTTTTTT. It encodes CSVETTGGIFKNTGELFF.

The rearrangement joins TRBV12-5 to TRBJ2-7; 7 nucleotides agree with TRBD1. Germline CDR1 reads LGHNT; CDR2 reads FRNRAP. V shed 2 bases and J 2 bases; nucleotides not matched to a gene: 18. The CDR3 has 19 residues. DNA for the CDR3: TGTGCTAGTGGTTTGATTCCCCTGATAACCCGGGACAGTACCTACGAGCAGTACTTC. It specifies CASGLIPLITRDSTYEQYF.

Comment on this clone: An end of the junction does not agree with germline; a read error may underlie this. The chain is built from TRBV29-1 and TRBJ2-1; 8 positions match TRBD1. In germline, CDR1 is SQVTM, CDR2 ANQGSEA. This CDR3 region has 14 residues. The DNA of the CDR3 is TGCAGCGTTCCAACAGGGGGAGTCTACAATGAGCGGTTCTTC. Its translation is CSVPTGGVYNERFF.

Here the CDR3 DNA reads TGTGCCAGCAGTACAGGGTACAACAAAGAGACCCAGTACTTC. Protein: CASSTGYNKETQYF. The chain recombines TRBV27 with TRBJ2-5; tentative D call: TRBD1 (6 bases). CDR1 and CDR2 (germline): MNHEY, SMNVEV (reference sequence). This CDR3 is 14 amino acids long. V was trimmed by 5 bases and J by 3 bases, leaving 13 bases between them.

This rearrangement joins TRBV6-5 to TRBJ1-2; perhaps TRBD1 as D (5 bases). Germline assignment: CDR1 MNHEY and CDR2 SVGAGI. Deletions cut 2 bases from V and 7 bases from J, with 11 bases between. The CDR3 loop spans 13 amino acids. Here the CDR3 DNA reads TGTGCCAGCAGTTACCCGCGCGGGGGTGGCTACACCTTC. Translation: CASSYPRGGGYTF.

This clone was seen once. The chain couples TRBV7-9 to TRBJ1-1; 7 bases map to TRBD1. J was trimmed by 3 bases and V by 5 bases; bases with no gene match: 9. Germline CDR1 reads SEHNR; CDR2 reads FQNEAQ (reference sequence). The CDR3 contains 15 residues. CDR3 bases: TGTGCCAGCAGCCCGCAGACAGGGCGGGACACTGAAGCTTTCTTT. This encodes CASSPQTGRDTEAFF.

The chain combines TRBV6-1 with TRBJ2-2; 7 nucleotides agree with TRBD1. The length of the CDR3 is 15 residues. V shed 10 bases and J 1 base; nucleotides not matched to a gene: 9. CDR1 and CDR2 (germline): MNHNS, SASEGT. DNA for the CDR3: TGTGCCATAACAGACAGGGCCTTGAACACCGGGGAGCTGTTTTTT. Amino acid sequence: CAITDRALNTGELFF.

The chain is built from TRBV25-1 and TRBJ2-1, with a possible D match to TRBD2 (6 bases). The CDR3 consists of 11 residues. The V end was cut by 6 bases, the J end by 7 bases, with 7 bases between. CDR1 and CDR2 (germline): MGHDK, SYGVNS. The CDR3 region is CASRLANEQFF. CDR3 nucleotides: TGTGCCAGCAGACTAGCTAATGAGCAGTTCTTC.

Regarding this clone: A junction end diverges from the germline sequence, so it may reflect a read error. The J gene is TRBJ1-1, the V gene TRBV13; D uncertain. Germline-derived CDR1 and CDR2 are PRHDT and FYEKMQ (reference sequence). This CDR3 spans 15 amino acids. CDR3: CASSPLDLWNTEAFF. DNA for the CDR3: TGCGCCAGCAGCCCTCTAGACTTGTGGAACACTGAAGCTTTCTTT.

This clone was counted only a few times. This chain joins TRBV29-1 and TRBJ1-1; D is ambiguous. Germline CDR1 SQVTM, CDR2 ANQGSEA. The CDR3 loop spans 12 amino acids. V was clipped by 4 bases and J by 2 bases, with 8 bases between them. The CDR3 bases are TGCAGCGTTGTGGCAGGCAACACTGAAGCTTTCTTT. Amino acids: CSVVAGNTEAFF.

The chain links TRBV15 to TRBJ2-4; D perhaps matches TRBD2 (6 bases). Germline assignment: CDR1 LNHNV and CDR2 YYDKDF (reference sequence). Trimming removed 1 base from V and 2 bases from J, with 9 bases in between. The CDR3 extends over 15 amino acids. The CDR3 reads CATSRVGRTKNIQYF. The CDR3 DNA reads as TGTGCCACCAGCAGAGTTGGGAGGACCAAAAACATTCAGTACTTC. Together with reference TRBV15 and TRBJ2-4, the CDR3 gives the full variable domain: DAMVIQNPRYQVTQFGKPVTLSCSQTLNHNVMYWYQQKSSQAPKLLFHYYDKDFNNEADTPDNFQSRRPNTSFCFLDIRSPGLGDTAMYLCATSRVGRTKNIQYFGAGTRLSVL.

The V and J genes are TRBV27 and TRBJ2-3; the D gene is possibly TRBD2 (6 bases). Per germline, CDR1 MNHEY and CDR2 SMNVEV (reference sequence). The CDR3 runs to 14 residues. V lost 5 bases and J lost 7, with 16 bases in between. CDR3 DNA sequence: TGTGCCAGCAGTCCCGGGACTCCGGGTAATACGCAGTATTTT. It specifies CASSPGTPGNTQYF.

CDR3 loop: CAWSGITGGLYNEQFF. In DNA form, the CDR3 reads TGTGCCTGGAGTGGTATCACAGGGGGCCTCTACAATGAGCAGTTCTTC. The chain recombines TRBV30 with TRBJ2-1, with 9 bases lining up with TRBD1. Trimming took 1 base from V and 3 from J; bases not matched to a gene: 7. The germline CDR1 and CDR2 sequences are GTSNPN and SVGIG (reference sequence). This CDR3 region has 16 residues.

The genes are TRBV2 and TRBJ2-1, with 8 bases identical to TRBD2. The V gene end was trimmed by 4 bases and the J gene end by 8 bases; junction bases not matched to a gene: 13. CDR1 is SNHLY, CDR2 FYNNEI, per germline. There are 16 residues in the CDR3. The CDR3: CASSAVGTRGYDEQFF. CDR3 bases: TGTGCCAGCAGTGCCGTCGGGACTAGGGGGTACGATGAGCAGTTCTTC.

This clone was seen only a few times. The chain uses TRBV5-1 and TRBJ2-7; D perhaps matches TRBD2 (6 bases). Deletions cut 4 bases from V and 9 bases from J, with 17 bases between. Germline values: CDR1 SGHRS, CDR2 YFSETQ. This CDR3 spans 13 amino acids. The CDR3 loop is CASSGDSAEGQYF. The CDR3 region has the DNA TGCGCCAGCAGCGGAGACAGCGCGGAGGGGCAGTACTTC. The variable domain in full, completed from reference TRBV5-1 and TRBJ2-7, reads KAGVTQTPRYLIKTRGQQVTLSCSPISGHRSVSWYQQTPGQGLQFLFEYFSETQRNKGNFPGRFSGRQFSNSRSEMNVSTLELGDSALYLCASSGDSAEGQYFGPGTRLTVT.